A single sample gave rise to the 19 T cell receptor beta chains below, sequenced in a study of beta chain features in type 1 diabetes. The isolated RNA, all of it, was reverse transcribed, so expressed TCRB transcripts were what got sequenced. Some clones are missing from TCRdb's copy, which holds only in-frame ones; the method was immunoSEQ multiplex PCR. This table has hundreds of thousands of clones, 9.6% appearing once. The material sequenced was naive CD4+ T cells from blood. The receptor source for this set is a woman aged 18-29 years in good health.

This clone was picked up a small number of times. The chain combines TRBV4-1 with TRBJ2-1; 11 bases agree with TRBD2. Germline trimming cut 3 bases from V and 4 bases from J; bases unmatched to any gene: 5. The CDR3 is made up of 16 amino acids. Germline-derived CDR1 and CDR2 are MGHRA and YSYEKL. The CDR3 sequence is CASSQGTSGRYNEQFF. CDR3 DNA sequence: TGCGCCAGCAGCCAGGGAACTAGCGGGAGATACAATGAGCAGTTCTTC.

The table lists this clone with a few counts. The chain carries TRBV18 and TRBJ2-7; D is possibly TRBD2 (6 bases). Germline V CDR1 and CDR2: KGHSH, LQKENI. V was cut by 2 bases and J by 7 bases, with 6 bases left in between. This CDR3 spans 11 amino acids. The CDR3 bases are TGTGCCAGCTCACCAGGGGGGGAGCAGTACTTC. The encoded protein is CASSPGGEQYF. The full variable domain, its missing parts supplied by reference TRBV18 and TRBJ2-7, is NAGVMQNPRHLVRRRGQEARLRCSPMKGHSHVYWYRQLPEEGLKFMVYLQKENIIDESGMPKERFSAEFPKEGPSILRIQQVVRGDSAAYFCASSPGGEQYFGPGTRLTVT.

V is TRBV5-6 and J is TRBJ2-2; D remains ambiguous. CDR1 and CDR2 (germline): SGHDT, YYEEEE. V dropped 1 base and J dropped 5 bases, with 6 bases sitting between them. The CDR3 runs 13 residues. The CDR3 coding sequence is TGTGCCAGCAGCTTGTTGAGGACCGGGGAGCTGTTTTTT. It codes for CASSLLRTGELFF.

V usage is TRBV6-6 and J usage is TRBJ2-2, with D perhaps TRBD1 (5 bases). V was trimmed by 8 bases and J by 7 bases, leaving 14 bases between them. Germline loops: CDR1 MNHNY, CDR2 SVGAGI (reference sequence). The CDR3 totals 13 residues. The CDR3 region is CASSGAESGELFF. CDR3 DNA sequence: TGTGCCAGCTCTGGGGCTGAGAGCGGGGAGCTGTTTTTT.

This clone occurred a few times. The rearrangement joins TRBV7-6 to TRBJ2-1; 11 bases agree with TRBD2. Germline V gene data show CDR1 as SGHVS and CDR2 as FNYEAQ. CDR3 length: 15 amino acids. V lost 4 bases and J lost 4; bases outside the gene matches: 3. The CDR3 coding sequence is TGTGCCAGCAGCTACGGGACTAGCGGTTACAATGAGCAGTTCTTC. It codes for CASSYGTSGYNEQFF.

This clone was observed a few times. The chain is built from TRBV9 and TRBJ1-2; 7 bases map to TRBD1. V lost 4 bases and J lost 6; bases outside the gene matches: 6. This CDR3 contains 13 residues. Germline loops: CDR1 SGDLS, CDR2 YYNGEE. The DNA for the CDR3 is TGTGCCAGCAGCCCCCAGACAGGGAATGGCTACACCTTC. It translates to CASSPQTGNGYTF.

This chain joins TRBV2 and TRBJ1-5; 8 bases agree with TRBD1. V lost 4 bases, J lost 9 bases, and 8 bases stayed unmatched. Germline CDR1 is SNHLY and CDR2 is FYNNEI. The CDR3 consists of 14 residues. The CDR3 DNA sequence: TGTGCCAGCAGTGGGGACAGGACAGGTTGGCCCCAGCATTTT. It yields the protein CASSGDRTGWPQHF.

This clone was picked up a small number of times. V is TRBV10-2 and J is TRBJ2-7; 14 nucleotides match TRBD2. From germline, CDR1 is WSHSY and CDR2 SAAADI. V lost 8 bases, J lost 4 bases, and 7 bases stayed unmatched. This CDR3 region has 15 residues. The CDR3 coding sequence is TGCGCCAGCGCAAGCGGGACTAGCGGGAGTTACGAGCAGTACTTC. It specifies CASASGTSGSYEQYF.

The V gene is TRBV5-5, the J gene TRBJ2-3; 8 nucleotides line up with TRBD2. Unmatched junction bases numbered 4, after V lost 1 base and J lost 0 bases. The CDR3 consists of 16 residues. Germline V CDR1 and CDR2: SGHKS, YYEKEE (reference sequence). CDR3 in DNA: TGTGCCAGCAGCTTGATGGCTAGCGGGAGCACAGATACGCAGTATTTT. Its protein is CASSLMASGSTDTQYF.

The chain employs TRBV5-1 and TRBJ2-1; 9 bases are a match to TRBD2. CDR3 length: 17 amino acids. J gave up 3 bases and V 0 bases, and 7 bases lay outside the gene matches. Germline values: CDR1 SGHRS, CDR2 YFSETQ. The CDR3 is CASSLAIAGAFYNEQFF. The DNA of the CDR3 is TGCGCCAGCAGCTTGGCGATAGCGGGGGCCTTCTACAATGAGCAGTTCTTC.

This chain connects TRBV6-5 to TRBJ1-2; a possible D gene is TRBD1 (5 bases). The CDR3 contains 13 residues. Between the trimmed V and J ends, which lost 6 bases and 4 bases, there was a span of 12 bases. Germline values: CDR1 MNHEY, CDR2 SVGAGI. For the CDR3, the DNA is TGTGCCAGCAGGCGGGACGGGTCCTATGGCTACACCTTC. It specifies CASRRDGSYGYTF.

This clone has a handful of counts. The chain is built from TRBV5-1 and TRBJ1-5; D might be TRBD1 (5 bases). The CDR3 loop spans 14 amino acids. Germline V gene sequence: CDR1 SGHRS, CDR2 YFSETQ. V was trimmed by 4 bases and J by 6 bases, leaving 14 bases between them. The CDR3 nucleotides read TGCGCCAGCAGCCTAGGGGAATCCGGTCAGCCCCAGCATTTT. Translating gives CASSLGESGQPQHF.

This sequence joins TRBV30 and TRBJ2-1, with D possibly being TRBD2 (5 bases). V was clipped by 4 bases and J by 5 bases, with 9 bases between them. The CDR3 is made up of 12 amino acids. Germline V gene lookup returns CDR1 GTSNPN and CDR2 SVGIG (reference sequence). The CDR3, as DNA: TGTGCCTGGATGGGGAGCCACAATGAGCAGTTCTTC. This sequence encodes CAWMGSHNEQFF.

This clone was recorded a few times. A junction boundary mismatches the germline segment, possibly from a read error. CDR3 in amino acids: CASSIGLAGGRDF. In nucleotides, the CDR3 is TGTGCCAGCAGCATCGGACTAGCGGGAGGACGGGACTTC. V gene TRBV5-4 combines with J gene TRBJ2-7; TRBD2 matches at 14 bases. The CDR3 is 13 residues long. Per germline, CDR1 SGHNT and CDR2 YYREEE (reference sequence).

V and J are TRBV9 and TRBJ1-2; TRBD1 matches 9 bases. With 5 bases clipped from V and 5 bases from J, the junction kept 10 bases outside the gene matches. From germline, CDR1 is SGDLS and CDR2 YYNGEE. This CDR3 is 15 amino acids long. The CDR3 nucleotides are TGTGCCAGCAGAAGAACAGGGGGCGTTGGATATGGCTACACCTTC. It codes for CASRRTGGVGYGYTF.

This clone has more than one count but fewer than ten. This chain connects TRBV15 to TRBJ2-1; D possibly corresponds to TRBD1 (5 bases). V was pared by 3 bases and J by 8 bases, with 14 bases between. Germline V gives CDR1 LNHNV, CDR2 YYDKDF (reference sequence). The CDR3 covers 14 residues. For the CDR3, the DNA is TGTGCCACCAGCAGGCCAATGGTGACAGATGAGCAGTTCTTC. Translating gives CATSRPMVTDEQFF.

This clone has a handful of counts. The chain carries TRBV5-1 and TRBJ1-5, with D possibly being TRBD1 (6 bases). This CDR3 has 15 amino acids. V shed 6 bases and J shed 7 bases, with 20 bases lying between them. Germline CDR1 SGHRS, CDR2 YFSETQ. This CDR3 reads CASTPGTKSQQPQHF. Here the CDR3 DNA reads TGCGCCAGCACCCCCGGGACAAAGTCCCAACAGCCCCAGCATTTT.

This chain's CDR3 is CASSEVTGSWETQYF. The CDR3 nucleotides are TGTGCCAGCAGTGAAGTGACAGGGTCTTGGGAGACCCAGTACTTC. This chain connects TRBV2 to TRBJ2-5; 7 nucleotides match TRBD1. After removal of 1 base from V and 5 bases from J, the junction contained 7 bases not matched to a gene. The CDR3 has 15 residues. Germline CDR1 and CDR2: SNHLY and FYNNEI.

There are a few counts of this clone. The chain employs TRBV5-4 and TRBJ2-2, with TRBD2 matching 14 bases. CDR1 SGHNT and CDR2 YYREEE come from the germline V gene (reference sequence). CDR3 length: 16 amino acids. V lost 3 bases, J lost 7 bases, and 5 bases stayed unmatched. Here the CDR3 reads CASSSGTSGSGGELFF. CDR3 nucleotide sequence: TGTGCCAGCAGCTCCGGGACTAGCGGGAGTGGCGGGGAGCTGTTTTTT.